This T cell receptor beta chain was sequenced in a study of T cell repertoires in cytomegalovirus infection. Across the study: Signatures in public TCR beta sequences pointed to both CMV infection and matching HLA type. Regarding the study as a whole: Summed frequency of shared TCR beta families picked out CMV carriers who also had the relevant HLA. Predominance within the ex vivo response was attributable to HLA-C-restricted CMV-specific TCR beta clonotypes.

Concerning this clonotype itself: Its antigen is not known.

One entry per CDR3 protein results from TCRdb running MiXCR on the reads. This sample has around 500,000 distinct CDR3 sequences, with about 42% found just once. CDR3 size: 13 residues. Germline loops: CDR1 SGHTA, CDR2 FQGNSA. Trimming stripped 1 base from V and 14 bases from J, with 15 bases between. The rearrangement joins TRBV7-2 to TRBJ2-1; D is unresolved. The origin of this receptor is a human donor in good health (CMV status not recorded). Some clones in this sample may be carry-over from other donors' samples. The material sequenced was cultured PBMCs, taken from culture after CMV antigen stimulation. For the CDR3, the DNA is TGTGCCAGCAGCTTAGACTCGACCCGCCAGGAGTTCTTC. This gives the protein CASSLDSTRQEFF.